This section outlines one T cell receptor (beta chain) sequence together with its context. What it recognizes is unknown. The V segment lost 5 bases and the J segment 4 bases; nucleotides outside the gene matches: 13. This CDR3 comprises 16 residues. Germline CDR1 SGHAT, CDR2 FQNNGV. The sample comes from a study of T cell responses to AZD1222 COVID-19 vaccine. Findings and limits, study-wide: Donors skewed white British and female; clonal diversity was possibly underestimated. Researchers report vaccine-associated CD4 TCRs spanning spike, with dominance at 160-218 and 743-854.

Method: immunoSEQ multiplex PCR; TCRdb's copy keeps in-frame clones and lacks some. The sample lists 140,000 to 150,000 clones, 75% to 90% occurring once. The sample was peripheral blood, taken on day 0 of AZD1222 vaccination. V is TRBV11-2 and J is TRBJ2-5, with TRBD2 matching 7 bases. The source of this sequence is an adult in good health. CDR3: CASSTVDGGRAETQYF. CDR3 DNA sequence: TGTGCCAGCAGCACAGTTGACGGCGGGAGAGCAGAGACCCAGTACTTC.